The 9 T cell receptor beta chains below all came from one sample that was sequenced in a study of identical twins. Each CDR3 protein gets one entry after TCRdb re-called the 5' RACE reads with MiXCR. This sample has 450,000 to 500,000 distinct CDR3 sequences, with roughly an eighth found just once. The sample also formed part of further work on yellow fever vaccine responses in identical twins.

The sequenced sample was CD4+ T cells sorted from blood. The source of these receptors is a woman between 18 and 29 years old in good health.

This clonotype has a handful of counts. The gene calls are TRBV4-1 and TRBJ1-5; TRBD1 agrees at 7 bases. CDR3 length: 14 amino acids. V shed 3 bases and J 5 bases; nucleotides not matched to a gene: 4. CDR1 and CDR2 (germline): MGHRA, YSYEKL. Here the CDR3 reads CASSQTGRDQPQHF. The CDR3 nucleotides are TGCGCCAGCAGCCAGACAGGGAGGGATCAGCCCCAGCATTTT.

This clonotype was seen only a few times. The CDR3 sequence is CASSQGLRRGVPYEQYF. Written as DNA, the CDR3 is TGTGCCAGCAGCCAAGGGCTCCGTCGGGGGGTACCCTACGAGCAGTACTTC. The chain employs TRBV3-1 and TRBJ2-7, with 7 positions matching TRBD2. V lost 1 base and J lost 2; bases outside the gene matches: 11. The CDR3 consists of 17 residues. The germline V gene encodes CDR1 LGHDT and CDR2 YNNKEL (reference sequence).

This clonotype occurred a few times. The genes are TRBV27 and TRBJ1-5; 10 bases align to TRBD1. The CDR3 contains 15 residues. V was clipped by 9 bases and J by 9 bases; unmatched bases: 14. CDR1 is MNHEY and CDR2 is SMNVEV in the germline V gene (reference sequence). CDR3 sequence: CASPPGQGIPRPQHF. As DNA, the CDR3 is TGTGCCAGTCCTCCGGGACAGGGGATTCCGCGGCCCCAGCATTTT.

This chain joins TRBV9 and TRBJ2-1; 8 bases line up with TRBD2. V shed 0 bases, J shed 1 base, and the junction held 3 bases outside the gene matches. Germline loops: CDR1 SGDLS, CDR2 YYNGEE. The CDR3 runs 16 residues. For the CDR3, the DNA is TGTGCCAGCAGCGTAGAAGGGACTAGATCCTACAATGAGCAGTTCTTC. It encodes CASSVEGTRSYNEQFF.

This clonotype came up a few times. The chain carries TRBV7-2 and TRBJ1-5; the match to TRBD1 covers 9 bases. The V and J ends lost 5 bases and 3 bases, in that order; junction bases with no gene match: 8. The CDR3 has 16 residues. Per germline, CDR1 SGHTA and CDR2 FQGNSA. CDR3 sequence: CASSPRTGAFNQPQHF. Written as DNA, the CDR3 is TGTGCCAGCAGCCCCCGGACAGGGGCCTTCAATCAGCCCCAGCATTTT.

The chain combines TRBV10-3 with TRBJ2-1, with D uncertain. Trimming took off 2 bases at V and 4 bases at J, with 6 bases between the two ends. Germline CDR1 reads ENHRY; CDR2 reads SYGVKD. The CDR3 is 13 residues long. CDR3 region: CAISEGDYNEQFF. CDR3 DNA: TGTGCCATCAGTGAGGGGGATTACAATGAGCAGTTCTTC.

This clonotype was recorded a few times. This sequence joins TRBV29-1 and TRBJ2-1; tentatively, D is TRBD2 (6 bases). The germline gives CDR1 SQVTM, CDR2 ANQGSEA. V was clipped by 2 bases and J by 6 bases, with 8 bases between them. The CDR3 is 12 residues long. CDR3 sequence reads: CSVESLANEQFF. CDR3 DNA: TGCAGCGTTGAATCACTAGCCAATGAGCAGTTCTTC.

The genes are TRBV30 and TRBJ1-6, with D possibly matching TRBD1 (6 bases). CDR3 length: 15 amino acids. CDR1 is GTSNPN, CDR2 SVGIG, per germline (reference sequence). V lost 2 bases, J lost 8 bases, and 16 bases lay in between. The DNA for the CDR3 is TGTGCCTGGAGTCCCCGGGGGCGAGGAGATTCACCCCTCCACTTT. This sequence encodes CAWSPRGRGDSPLHF.

This clonotype was counted between two and nine times. The chain links TRBV29-1 to TRBJ2-3, with a weak D call TRBD2 (5 bases). This CDR3 has 12 amino acids. Germline CDR1 SQVTM, CDR2 ANQGSEA. The V gene lost 3 bases and the J gene lost 2 bases, with 6 bases spanning the gap. This CDR3 is CSVERVTDTQYF. CDR3 nucleotides: TGCAGCGTTGAGCGGGTCACAGATACGCAGTATTTT.